A single sample gave rise to the 21 T cell receptor beta chains below, sequenced in a study of T cells in Graves' hyperthyroidism and ophthalmopathy. RNA transcripts were the template for amplifying TCR beta CDR3 regions. TCR CDR3 underwent first-round RT-PCR with the HTBI primer set. TCRdb itself ran the multiplex PCR reads through MiXCR, one entry per CDR3 protein. The sample yields some 440,000 distinct CDR3 sequences, roughly 14% seen once. The sample taken for sequencing was blood. These receptors were taken from a woman younger than 35 with Graves' hyperthyroidism.

This rearrangement joins TRBV5-6 to TRBJ1-5; 8 bases line up with TRBD1. This CDR3 is built from 16 residues. Germline V lookup: CDR1 SGHDT, CDR2 YYEEEE. V lost 4 bases and J lost 1; bases outside the gene matches: 7. The CDR3 bases are TGTGCCAGCAGCGTGCAGGGGGCGGACAGCAATCAGCCCCAGCATTTT. It translates to CASSVQGADSNQPQHF. Combining the CDR3 with reference TRBV5-6 and TRBJ1-5 gives the whole variable domain DAGVTQSPTHLIKTRGQQVTLRCSPKSGHDTVSWYQQALGQGPQFIFQYYEEEERQRGNFPDRFSGHQFPNYSSELNVNALLLGDSALYLCASSVQGADSNQPQHFGDGTRLSIL.

This clonotype was detected ten times or more. This chain uses TRBV7-8 with TRBJ2-3; 10 bases match TRBD1. The CDR3 is 15 residues long. V lost 1 base and J lost 6; bases outside the gene matches: 4. The germline V gene has CDR1 SGHVS and CDR2 FQNEAQ. The chain's CDR3 is CASSLDGQGGDTQYF. The CDR3 DNA follows: TGTGCCAGCAGCTTAGATGGACAGGGGGGGGATACGCAGTATTTT.

Many counts were recorded for this clonotype. This chain connects TRBV28 to TRBJ2-1; 11 nucleotides agree with TRBD1. The CDR3 runs 13 residues. Germline trimming cut 6 bases from V and 8 bases from J; bases unmatched to any gene: 3. Germline values: CDR1 MDHEN, CDR2 SYDVKM. CDR3 sequence: CASRGTGGDEQFF. For the CDR3, the DNA is TGTGCCAGCAGGGGGACAGGGGGGGATGAGCAGTTCTTC.

This clonotype was found many times. The CDR3 loop is CASSPGDQETQYF. The CDR3 DNA sequence: TGTGCCAGCTCACCGGGGGATCAAGAGACCCAGTACTTC. The gene calls are TRBV18 and TRBJ2-5; D assignment may be TRBD1 or TRBD2 (5 bases each). The CDR3 totals 13 residues. Trimming stripped 3 bases from V and 2 bases from J, with 7 bases between. Germline CDR1 reads KGHSH; CDR2 reads LQKENI.

This clonotype was counted at least ten times. This sequence joins TRBV20-1 and TRBJ2-5; TRBD2 aligns across 10 bases. This CDR3 region has 16 residues. V lost 0 bases, J lost 2 bases, and 6 bases stayed unmatched. The germline V gene encodes CDR1 DFQATT and CDR2 SNEGSKA (reference sequence). The CDR3 region is CSARDGLAAKQETQYF. Here the CDR3 DNA reads TGCAGTGCTAGAGACGGACTAGCGGCAAAACAAGAGACCCAGTACTTC.

The rearrangement links TRBV19 to TRBJ2-1; D is perhaps TRBD1 or TRBD2 (7 bases each). The CDR3 has 15 residues. V lost 6 bases and J 7 bases, leaving 19 bases between the germline ends. Germline V gene data show CDR1 as LNHDA and CDR2 as SQIVND (reference sequence). In DNA form, the CDR3 reads TGTGCCAGTAGGTCAGGGGGAGGGTATAGTAATGAGCAGTTCTTC. Protein sequence: CASRSGGGYSNEQFF.

This clonotype has only a few counts. V gene TRBV7-9 combines with J gene TRBJ2-3, with TRBD2 identical over 12 bases. The V gene end was trimmed by 3 bases and the J gene end by 2 bases; junction bases not matched to a gene: 3. The CDR3 runs to 16 residues. Germline V lookup: CDR1 SEHNR, CDR2 FQNEAQ (reference sequence). The CDR3 loop is CASSFPSGGDTDTQYF. DNA of the CDR3: TGTGCCAGCAGCTTTCCTAGCGGGGGGGACACAGATACGCAGTATTTT.

The sample holds a few counts of this clonotype. Its ends do not fully match the called genes, so a read error is possible. The chain couples TRBV2 to TRBJ2-2; 8 bases match TRBD1. The germline V gene has CDR1 SNHLY and CDR2 FYNNEI. CDR3 length: 15 residues. CDR3 sequence: CASGGQGRGVGELFF. CDR3 in DNA: TGTGCCAGCGGTGGACAGGGACGAGGGGTTGGGGAACTGTTTTTT.

This clonotype has ten or more counts. The V gene is TRBV6-1, the J gene TRBJ2-2, with a weak D call TRBD1 (5 bases). The V end lost 7 bases, the J end lost 0 bases, and 9 bases lay between the germline ends. The CDR3 is 14 amino acids. CDR1 is MNHNS and CDR2 is SASEGT in the germline V gene. The CDR3 coding sequence is TGTGCCAGCAAGGGGTACGCGAACACCGGGGAGCTGTTTTTT. Its protein is CASKGYANTGELFF.

This clonotype was detected many times. The chain uses TRBV20-1 and TRBJ1-4; no clear D gene. Looked up from germline, CDR1 is DFQATT and CDR2 is SNEGSKA (reference sequence). There are 15 residues in the CDR3. Trimming took 0 bases from V and 8 from J, leaving 16 bases between them. CDR3 in DNA: TGCAGTGCTAGAGATCACGGCAGCGCAGGCGAAAAACTGTTTTTT. This codes for CSARDHGSAGEKLFF.

This clonotype was observed at least ten times. The chain uses TRBV3-1 and TRBJ2-4, with a weak D call TRBD2 (5 bases). Trimming pared 1 base from V and 8 bases from J, leaving 15 bases between. The germline V gene has CDR1 LGHDT and CDR2 YNNKEL (reference sequence). This CDR3 spans 15 amino acids. For the CDR3, the DNA is TGTGCCAGCAGCCAAGGGTACACGGACGGGGACATTCAGTACTTC. Amino acids: CASSQGYTDGDIQYF. Full variable domain (remainder filled in from reference TRBV3-1 and TRBJ2-4): DTAVSQTPKYLVTQMGNDKSIKCEQNLGHDTMYWYKQDSKKFLKIMFSYNNKELIINETVPNRFSPKSPDKAHLNLHINSLELGDSAVYFCASSQGYTDGDIQYFGAGTRLSVL.

This clonotype occurred many times. The chain's CDR3 is CSARPGTADTEQYF. CDR3 DNA sequence: TGCAGTGCTAGGCCCGGGACAGCCGATACGGAGCAGTACTTC. The chain joins TRBV20-1 to TRBJ2-7, with 7 bases that match TRBD1. The germline V gene has CDR1 DFQATT and CDR2 SNEGSKA (reference sequence). The CDR3 has 14 residues. The V gene end was trimmed by 3 bases and the J gene end by 7 bases; junction bases not matched to a gene: 12.

The chain uses TRBV24-1 and TRBJ2-3, with D possibly TRBD2 on 7 matching bases. This CDR3 spans 12 amino acids. The germline V gene has CDR1 KGHDR and CDR2 SFDVKD. The V and J ends lost 9 bases and 4 bases respectively, with 10 bases between them. CDR3: CATRGAPDTQYF. The CDR3 DNA reads TGTGCCACCCGGGGGGCCCCAGATACGCAGTATTTT.

This clonotype has a count of ten or more. The chain carries TRBV3-1 and TRBJ2-7, with 10 bases matching TRBD1. V trimming: 11 bases; J trimming: 0 bases; junction bases outside the gene matches: 7. From germline, CDR1 is LGHDT and CDR2 YNNKEL (reference sequence). This CDR3 is built from 14 residues. The DNA for the CDR3 is TGTGCCTCGACTAGGGACAGGGGCTCCTACGAGCAGTACTTC. Translated: CASTRDRGSYEQYF.

On this clonotype itself: The junction differs from germline at one of its ends, possibly a read error. The J gene is TRBJ2-1, the V gene TRBV7-3; 8 bases line up with TRBD2. Germline V gene data show CDR1 as SGHTA and CDR2 as FQGTGA. The CDR3 sequence is 13 residues long. This CDR3 is CASSSSSGLKQIF. CDR3 nucleotides: TGTGCCAGCAGCTCCTCTAGCGGGCTCAAGCAGATCTTC.

This clonotype was recorded many times. This chain connects TRBV5-1 to TRBJ2-7; D possibly corresponds to TRBD2 (5 bases). In germline, CDR1 is SGHRS, CDR2 YFSETQ. V was pared by 6 bases and J by 7 bases, with 14 bases between. CDR3 size: 12 residues. CDR3 coding DNA: TGCGCCAGCACCGAGCGGATCGGAGAGCAGTACTTC. Its translation is CASTERIGEQYF.

This clonotype was counted once. A much more abundant neighbour one base away suggests this may be a read error. The chain has TRBV11-2 and TRBJ2-2; D not resolved. The J call may not be correct, given that the DNA end is closer to TRBJ1-1. Looked up from germline, CDR1 is SGHAT and CDR2 is FQNNGV. The CDR3 loop spans 14 amino acids. The CDR3: CASSLVRGSTGAFF. DNA of the CDR3: TGTGCCAGCAGCTTAGTACGGGGATCAACTGGAGCTTTCTTT.

This clonotype occurred many times. The CDR3 DNA reads as TGTGCCAGCAGTCCGATTCATGGAGTGTCGAACACTGAAGCTTTCTTT. It encodes CASSPIHGVSNTEAFF. The chain uses TRBV27 and TRBJ1-1, with D uncertain. Per the germline V gene, CDR1 is MNHEY and CDR2 is SMNVEV (reference sequence). V was pared by 5 bases and J by 1 base, with 17 bases between. This CDR3 region has 16 residues.

The chain has TRBV29-1 and TRBJ1-2; D is perhaps TRBD1 (5 bases). CDR3 length: 14 residues. The germline V gene encodes CDR1 SQVTM and CDR2 ANQGSEA. Trimming removed 7 bases at V and 2 bases at J, with 17 bases between. CDR3: CSGHLIQENYGYTF. The CDR3 coding sequence is TGCAGCGGTCACCTCATACAGGAGAACTATGGCTACACCTTC.

The sample holds many counts of this clonotype. The chain joins TRBV3-1 to TRBJ2-2; weak D call: TRBD2 (7 bases). This CDR3 region has 16 residues. Germline V gives CDR1 LGHDT, CDR2 YNNKEL (reference sequence). The germline V and J ends were trimmed by 0 bases and 2 bases, with 10 bases remaining between them. The CDR3 coding sequence is TGTGCCAGCAGCCAAGACGGCGGGGGCAACACCGGGGAGCTGTTTTTT. Its protein is CASSQDGGGNTGELFF. Complete variable domain (other parts from reference TRBV3-1 and TRBJ2-2): DTAVSQTPKYLVTQMGNDKSIKCEQNLGHDTMYWYKQDSKKFLKIMFSYNNKELIINETVPNRFSPKSPDKAHLNLHINSLELGDSAVYFCASSQDGGGNTGELFFGEGSRLTVL.

This clonotype was seen a few times. The J gene is TRBJ2-7, the V gene TRBV6-5, with D possibly TRBD2 on 5 matching bases. This CDR3 is built from 17 residues. CDR1 is MNHEY, CDR2 SVGAGI, per germline. V was clipped by 0 bases and J by 2 bases, with 17 bases between them. The CDR3 loop reads CASSYSKAAASPYEQYF. CDR3 DNA: TGTGCCAGCAGTTACTCGAAAGCGGCGGCGAGTCCCTACGAGCAGTACTTC.